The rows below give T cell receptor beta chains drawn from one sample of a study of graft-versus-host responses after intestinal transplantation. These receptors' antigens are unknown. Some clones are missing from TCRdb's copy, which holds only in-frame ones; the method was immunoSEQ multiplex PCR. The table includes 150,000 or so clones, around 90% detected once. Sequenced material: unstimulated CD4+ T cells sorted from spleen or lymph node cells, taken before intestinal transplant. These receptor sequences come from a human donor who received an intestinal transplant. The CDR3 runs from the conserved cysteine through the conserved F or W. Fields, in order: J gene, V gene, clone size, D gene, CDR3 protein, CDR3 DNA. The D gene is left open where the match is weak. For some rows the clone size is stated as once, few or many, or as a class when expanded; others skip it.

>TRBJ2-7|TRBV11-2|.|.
CASSLEPLGEQYF
TGTGCCAGCAGCTTAGAACCTCTGGGCGAGCAGTACTTC
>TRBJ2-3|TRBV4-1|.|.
CASSPPLLESTDTQYF
TGCGCCAGCAGCCCTCCATTACTAGAAAGCACAGATACGCAGTATTTT
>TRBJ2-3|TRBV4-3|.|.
CASSPRGVTDTQYF
TGCGCCAGCAGTCCCAGGGGGGTCACAGATACGCAGTATTTT
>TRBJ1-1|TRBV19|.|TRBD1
CASSPLHGTGTGTEAFF
TGTGCCAGTAGCCCCCTTCACGGGACAGGGACGGGGACTGAAGCTTTCTTT
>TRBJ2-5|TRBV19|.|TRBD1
CASSILRGKWDETQYF
TGTGCCAGTAGTATACTCAGGGGGAAGTGGGACGAGACCCAGTACTTC
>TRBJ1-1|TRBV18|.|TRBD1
CASSLDRGNTEAFF
TGTGCCAGCTCACTAGACAGGGGGAACACTGAAGCTTTCTTT
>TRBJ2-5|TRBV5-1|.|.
CASSFGAGDGTEQYF
TGCGCCAGCAGCTTTGGGGCTGGGGACGGAACTGAGCAGTACTTC
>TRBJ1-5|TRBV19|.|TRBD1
CASSPTGGAGQPQHF
TGTGCCAGTAGTCCAACAGGGGGCGCGGGTCAGCCCCAGCATTTT
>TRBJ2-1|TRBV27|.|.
CASSFSSVNYNEQFF
TGTGCCAGCAGTTTTTCTAGCGTAAACTACAATGAGCAGTTCTTC
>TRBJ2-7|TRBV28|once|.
CASSPQGHPTYEQYF
TGTGCCAGCAGCCCGCAGGGCCACCCGACCTACGAGCAGTACTTC
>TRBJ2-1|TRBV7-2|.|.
CASSLNAGVYNEQFF
TGTGCCAGCAGCTTAAACGCAGGAGTCTACAATGAGCAGTTCTTC
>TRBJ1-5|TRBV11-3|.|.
CASSLRLKVLNQPQHF
TGTGCCAGCAGCTTACGCCTCAAGGTCCTGAATCAGCCCCAGCATTTT
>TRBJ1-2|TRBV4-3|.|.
CASSQDWGDGYTF
TGCGCCAGCAGCCAAGATTGGGGGGATGGCTACACCTTC
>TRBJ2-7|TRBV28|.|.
CASRSQGRSYEQYF
TGTGCCAGCAGGTCCCAGGGAAGATCCTACGAGCAGTACTTC
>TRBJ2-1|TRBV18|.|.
CASSLSNRDAYNEQFF
TGTGCCAGCTCACTAAGTAACAGGGATGCCTACAATGAGCAGTTCTTC
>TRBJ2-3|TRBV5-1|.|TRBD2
CASSIAGATDTQYF
TGCGCCAGCAGTATAGCGGGAGCCACAGATACGCAGTATTTT
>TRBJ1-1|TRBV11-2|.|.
CASSLGTHTEAFF
TGTGCCAGCAGCTTAGGGACTCACACTGAAGCTTTCTTT
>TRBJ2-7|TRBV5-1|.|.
CASSLEVGPYEQYF
TGCGCCAGCAGCTTGGAGGTCGGTCCCTACGAGCAGTACTTC
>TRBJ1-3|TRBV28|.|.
CASSLGTVPGNTIYF
TGTGCCAGCAGTTTGGGCACAGTCCCTGGAAACACCATATATTTT
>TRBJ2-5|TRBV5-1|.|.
CASSSSPSPGETQYF
TGCGCCAGCAGCTCCTCACCCTCCCCGGGAGAGACCCAGTACTTC